This passage covers 32 T cell receptor beta chains from one sample sequenced in a study of T cells in narcolepsy. Here immunoSEQ multiplex PCR was the method, and the copy in TCRdb shows in-frame clones only, minus some. Of approximately 25,000 clones in the sample, roughly 80% were seen once. The sample consisted of CD45RA- memory CD4+ T cells from PBMCs. Receptors were obtained from a human donor with narcolepsy.

This clone was seen a handful of times. This chain connects TRBV10-2 to TRBJ2-7; D possibly corresponds to TRBD1 (6 bases). V gave up 4 bases and J gave up 0 bases, with 13 bases separating them. The V gene's germline CDR1 is WSHSY and CDR2 SAAADI. This CDR3 has 15 amino acids. The CDR3 protein is CASSAIWDISYEQYF. The CDR3 DNA reads TGCGCCAGCAGTGCGATCTGGGACATCTCCTACGAGCAGTACTTC.

This clone was seen once. This chain joins TRBV5-8 and TRBJ2-6; no clear D. The CDR3 runs to 18 residues. The germline gives CDR1 SGHTS, CDR2 YDEGEE. V shed 6 bases and J shed 5 bases, with 24 bases lying between them. The DNA of the CDR3 is TGTGCCAGCATCCGTGCTCAATCCACACAAAGTCGGGCCAACGTCCTGACTTTC. It translates to CASIRAQSTQSRANVLTF.

The rearrangement joins TRBV15 to TRBJ1-2, with D unresolved. CDR3 length equals 11 residues. Trimming left V 0 bases short and J 8 bases short, with 4 bases between. In germline, CDR1 is LNHNV, CDR2 YYDKDF (reference sequence). CDR3 nucleotides: TGTGCCACCAGCAGAGACGGAGGCTACACCTTC. It translates to CATSRDGGYTF.

In this sample, this clone turned up once. This chain links TRBV7-6 with TRBJ1-6, with 7 bases identical to TRBD1. CDR1 and CDR2 from the germline V gene are SGHVS and FNYEAQ. The CDR3 has 17 amino acids. Trimming at V came to 5 bases and at J to 5 bases, leaving 12 bases not matched to a gene. CDR3 coding DNA: TGTGCCAGCAGCCCCAGGTGGACAGGAACTGATAATTCACCCCTCCACTTT. Its translation is CASSPRWTGTDNSPLHF.

V and J are TRBV19 and TRBJ1-2; D remains unclear. This CDR3 has 12 amino acids. Germline CDR1 LNHDA, CDR2 SQIVND (reference sequence). V was trimmed by 2 bases and J by 8 bases, leaving 9 bases between them. CDR3 region: CASSISSRGYTF. In DNA, the CDR3 is TGTGCCAGTAGTATATCGTCAAGAGGCTACACCTTC.

The V gene is TRBV6-9, the J gene TRBJ1-2; D gene unclear. The V end was cut by 6 bases, the J end by 2 bases, with 16 bases between. CDR1 MNHGY and CDR2 SVAAGI come from the germline V gene. The CDR3 consists of 15 residues. CDR3 nucleotides: TGTGCCAGCAGCCCCGGACGAGGACTGAACTATGGCTACACCTTC. Translated, it gives CASSPGRGLNYGYTF.

The rearrangement joins TRBV9 to TRBJ2-1; TRBD2 agrees at 12 bases. CDR3 length: 15 residues. V lost 3 bases and J lost 5; bases outside the gene matches: 3. Per germline, CDR1 SGDLS and CDR2 YYNGEE. For the CDR3, the DNA is TGTGCCAGCAGCGGAGGACTAGCGGGACACAATGAGCAGTTCTTC. Amino acids: CASSGGLAGHNEQFF. Drawing the rest from reference TRBV9 and TRBJ2-1, the complete variable domain is DSGVTQTPKHLITATGQRVTLRCSPRSGDLSVYWYQQSLDQGLQFLIQYYNGEERAKGNILERFSAQQFPDLHSELNLSSLELGDSALYFCASSGGLAGHNEQFFGPGTRLTVL.

The chain is built from TRBV4-1 and TRBJ2-6; D is ambiguous. The germline V gene has CDR1 MGHRA and CDR2 YSYEKL. There are 16 residues in the CDR3. V lost 0 bases to trimming and J lost 0 bases, with 6 bases between them. CDR3: CASSQDRVSGANVLTF. Here the CDR3 DNA reads TGCGCCAGCAGCCAAGATCGCGTCTCTGGGGCCAACGTCCTGACTTTC.

J is TRBJ1-2 and V is TRBV20-1, with D uncertain. Trimming took off 5 bases at V and 8 bases at J, with 12 bases between the two ends. The CDR3 length is 11 residues. Germline lookup yields CDR1 DFQATT and CDR2 SNEGSKA (reference sequence). The CDR3 DNA reads as TGCAGTGCTGTTCCTGGTGGAGGCTACACCTTC. Encoded protein: CSAVPGGGYTF.

This chain connects TRBV28 to TRBJ2-7, with 7 bases matching TRBD1. V shed 6 bases and J 5 bases; nucleotides not matched to a gene: 10. CDR1 MDHEN and CDR2 SYDVKM come from the germline V gene. The CDR3 spans 14 residues. This CDR3 reads CASSPPTGPHEQYF. The CDR3 DNA follows: TGTGCCAGCAGCCCACCGACAGGGCCCCACGAGCAGTACTTC.

This clone was seen only once. CDR3: CASSSLGTGGPYEQYF. Here the CDR3 DNA reads TGTGCCAGCAGCTCGCTAGGGACAGGGGGCCCCTACGAGCAGTACTTC. The chain links TRBV5-6 to TRBJ2-7; 12 nucleotides match TRBD1. Germline CDR1 is SGHDT and CDR2 is YYEEEE. With V trimmed by 3 bases and J by 2 bases, 6 bases remained unmatched. The CDR3 totals 16 residues.

The chain joins TRBV2 to TRBJ2-2, with D hard to call. This CDR3 has 12 amino acids. V lost 5 bases and J 3 bases, leaving 4 bases between the germline ends. In germline, CDR1 is SNHLY, CDR2 FYNNEI. CDR3 in amino acids: CASSTDTGELFF. DNA for the CDR3: TGTGCCAGCAGTACAGACACCGGGGAGCTGTTTTTT.

The CDR3 bases are TGTGCCAGCACCTCTCAAGAGACCCAGTACTTC. Protein sequence: CASTSQETQYF. The J gene is TRBJ2-5, the V gene TRBV7-2, with no clear D. The germline CDR1 and CDR2 sequences are SGHTA and FQGNSA. This CDR3 spans 11 amino acids. V lost 7 bases to trimming and J lost 2 bases, with 5 bases between them.

This clone showed up just once. J is TRBJ2-5 and V is TRBV6-1; D gene unclear. The germline CDR1 and CDR2 sequences are MNHNS and SASEGT. This CDR3 is built from 14 residues. Trimming removed 10 bases from V and 1 base from J, with 16 bases in between. This CDR3 is CATSRSVGQETQYF. Written as DNA, the CDR3 is TGTGCCACCTCCCGGAGCGTGGGCCAAGAGACCCAGTACTTC.

The gene calls are TRBV12-5 and TRBJ2-2; 13 positions agree with TRBD2. The CDR3 has 20 amino acids. V trimming: 2 bases; J trimming: 1 base; junction bases outside the gene matches: 10. Germline CDR1 reads LGHNT; CDR2 reads FRNRAP. CDR3 region: CASGLTRGLAGFGNTGELFF. CDR3 bases: TGTGCTAGTGGTTTGACCCGGGGACTAGCGGGGTTCGGGAACACCGGGGAGCTGTTTTTT.

This sequence joins TRBV7-3 and TRBJ2-5; TRBD2 is a possible D gene (6 bases). This CDR3 is built from 14 residues. Germline lookup yields CDR1 SGHTA and CDR2 FQGTGA. With 3 bases removed from V and 5 bases from J, the gap between germline ends came to 13 bases. The CDR3: CASSFGGRSETQYF. Written as DNA, the CDR3 is TGTGCCAGCAGCTTTGGGGGGAGGAGTGAGACCCAGTACTTC.

The chain combines TRBV6-1 with TRBJ2-3; D gene unclear. The CDR3 extends over 12 amino acids. The germline V gene encodes CDR1 MNHNS and CDR2 SASEGT. V gave up 4 bases and J gave up 4 bases, with 6 bases separating them. This chain's CDR3 is CASSGLADTQYF. The CDR3 nucleotides are TGTGCCAGCAGTGGGCTCGCAGATACGCAGTATTTT.

The chain links TRBV6-5 to TRBJ2-3, with unresolved D. V was shortened by 10 bases and J by 0 bases, with 17 bases between the two germline ends. Germline CDR1 and CDR2: MNHEY and SVGAGI. The CDR3 length is 15 residues. The DNA for the CDR3 is TGTGCCACCCGTGGATCGTACACTAGCACAGATACGCAGTATTTT. It codes for CATRGSYTSTDTQYF.

V usage is TRBV11-2 and J usage is TRBJ2-3; 9 bases line up with TRBD2. CDR1 is SGHAT and CDR2 is FQNNGV in the germline V gene. Unmatched junction bases numbered 5, after V lost 6 bases and J lost 1 base. This CDR3 has 15 residues. This chain's CDR3 is CASRLAGHRTDTQYF. As DNA, the CDR3 is TGTGCCAGCAGACTAGCGGGCCACCGCACAGATACGCAGTATTTT.

This chain links TRBV9 with TRBJ1-1, with D uncertain. In germline, CDR1 is SGDLS, CDR2 YYNGEE. The CDR3 has 14 amino acids. Deletions cut 3 bases from V and 5 bases from J, with 14 bases between. Written as DNA, the CDR3 is TGTGCCAGCAGCGCCGGTAGGGTCGAGACTGAAGCTTTCTTT. This gives the protein CASSAGRVETEAFF.

The chain has TRBV6-6 and TRBJ2-7; D gene ambiguous. CDR1 MNHNY and CDR2 SVGAGI come from the germline V gene (reference sequence). Trimming shortened V by 4 bases and J by 6 bases, and 10 bases separated the two germline ends. The CDR3 runs 12 residues. The CDR3 loop is CASSFSGGEQYF. The CDR3 DNA is TGTGCCAGCAGTTTCTCGGGCGGCGAGCAGTACTTC.

V gene TRBV30 combines with J gene TRBJ1-5; D call uncertain. CDR3 length: 14 residues. From germline, CDR1 is GTSNPN and CDR2 SVGIG (reference sequence). Trimming removed 6 bases from V and 11 bases from J, with 23 bases in between. CDR3 sequence (DNA): TGTGCCTGCAGCGGGTCGGGGTCCGGGCGGGCCCAGCATTTT. This codes for CACSGSGSGRAQHF.

The chain's CDR3 is CASSPRQVFTHEYF. The CDR3, as DNA: TGTGCCAGCAGCCCCAGACAGGTTTTCACGCACGAGTACTTC. This chain connects TRBV6-5 to TRBJ2-7; possible D gene TRBD1, 6 bases. Germline V CDR1 and CDR2: MNHEY, SVGAGI. Deletions cut 6 bases from V and 11 bases from J, with 23 bases between. The CDR3 has 14 amino acids.

V gene TRBV9 combines with J gene TRBJ2-3, with 9 bases matching TRBD2. The germline V gene has CDR1 SGDLS and CDR2 YYNGEE. The CDR3 covers 16 residues. V gave up 3 bases and J gave up 2 bases; unmatched junction bases: 7. CDR3 sequence (DNA): TGTGCCAGCAGCGCCGGACTAGCGTCATACACAGATACGCAGTATTTT. Residues: CASSAGLASYTDTQYF.

V usage is TRBV6-5 and J usage is TRBJ2-5, with 7 bases identical to TRBD2. J was trimmed by 4 bases and V by 4 bases; bases with no gene match: 9. The germline V gene encodes CDR1 MNHEY and CDR2 SVGAGI. This CDR3 has 15 amino acids. CDR3 region: CASSSPGAGRETQYF. DNA of the CDR3: TGTGCCAGCAGTTCCCCGGGAGCGGGGAGAGAGACCCAGTACTTC.

The chain recombines TRBV6-4 with TRBJ2-1, with D perhaps TRBD1 (8 bases). Trimming pared 3 bases from V and 15 bases from J, leaving 24 bases between. Germline CDR1 is MRHNA and CDR2 is SNTAGT. The CDR3 covers 15 residues. In nucleotides, the CDR3 is TGTGCCAGCAGTGAGATGACAGGGGCGGGGGAGATACTGTTCTTC. This codes for CASSEMTGAGEILFF.

The chain has TRBV10-1 and TRBJ2-7; 8 bases are shared with TRBD1. V was pared by 3 bases and J by 5 bases, with 12 bases of the junction left unmatched. The CDR3 extends over 16 amino acids. Germline values: CDR1 WNHNN, CDR2 SYGVQD (reference sequence). CDR3 loop: CASSDFRTGKLDEQYF. The CDR3 DNA sequence: TGCGCCAGCAGTGATTTTCGGACAGGGAAGTTGGACGAGCAGTACTTC.

This chain joins TRBV11-2 and TRBJ2-1, with 10 bases that match TRBD2. Germline CDR1 SGHAT, CDR2 FQNNGV. The CDR3 loop spans 16 amino acids. The ends lost 0 bases at V and 1 base at J; junction bases unmatched: 0. CDR3 in DNA: TGTGCCAGCAGCTTAGAACTAGCGGGGTCCTACAATGAGCAGTTCTTC. This gives the protein CASSLELAGSYNEQFF.

V gene TRBV6-1 combines with J gene TRBJ1-5, with D possibly being TRBD1 (5 bases). Germline V lookup: CDR1 MNHNS, CDR2 SASEGT. V was shortened by 4 bases and J by 0 bases, with 16 bases between the two germline ends. CDR3 length: 17 amino acids. CDR3 amino acids: CASSGSSGRHSNQPQHF. CDR3 nucleotides: TGTGCCAGCAGTGGCTCTTCGGGACGGCATAGCAATCAGCCCCAGCATTTT.

The chain uses TRBV6-1 and TRBJ2-7; D gene ambiguous. Trimming took off 7 bases at V and 2 bases at J, with 6 bases between the two ends. The CDR3 length is 11 residues. CDR1 MNHNS and CDR2 SASEGT come from the germline V gene. The CDR3 protein is CASTDAYEQYF. As DNA, the CDR3 is TGTGCCAGCACAGACGCCTACGAGCAGTACTTC.

The genes are TRBV4-1 and TRBJ2-7; TRBD1 aligns across 9 bases. This CDR3 has 15 residues. Per the germline V gene, CDR1 is MGHRA and CDR2 is YSYEKL. After removal of 6 bases from V and 4 bases from J, the junction contained 10 bases not matched to a gene. The CDR3 DNA reads as TGCGCCAGCAGGGACGTGGGGACAGGGAGGTACGAGCAGTACTTC. Its translation: CASRDVGTGRYEQYF.

The chain recombines TRBV5-5 with TRBJ2-7, with TRBD1 matching 8 bases. The ends lost 5 bases at V and 1 base at J; junction bases unmatched: 5. This CDR3 region has 14 residues. Germline CDR1 reads SGHKS; CDR2 reads YYEKEE (reference sequence). CDR3: CASSQTGVSYEQYF. CDR3 DNA: TGTGCCAGCAGTCAGACAGGGGTTTCCTACGAGCAGTACTTC.